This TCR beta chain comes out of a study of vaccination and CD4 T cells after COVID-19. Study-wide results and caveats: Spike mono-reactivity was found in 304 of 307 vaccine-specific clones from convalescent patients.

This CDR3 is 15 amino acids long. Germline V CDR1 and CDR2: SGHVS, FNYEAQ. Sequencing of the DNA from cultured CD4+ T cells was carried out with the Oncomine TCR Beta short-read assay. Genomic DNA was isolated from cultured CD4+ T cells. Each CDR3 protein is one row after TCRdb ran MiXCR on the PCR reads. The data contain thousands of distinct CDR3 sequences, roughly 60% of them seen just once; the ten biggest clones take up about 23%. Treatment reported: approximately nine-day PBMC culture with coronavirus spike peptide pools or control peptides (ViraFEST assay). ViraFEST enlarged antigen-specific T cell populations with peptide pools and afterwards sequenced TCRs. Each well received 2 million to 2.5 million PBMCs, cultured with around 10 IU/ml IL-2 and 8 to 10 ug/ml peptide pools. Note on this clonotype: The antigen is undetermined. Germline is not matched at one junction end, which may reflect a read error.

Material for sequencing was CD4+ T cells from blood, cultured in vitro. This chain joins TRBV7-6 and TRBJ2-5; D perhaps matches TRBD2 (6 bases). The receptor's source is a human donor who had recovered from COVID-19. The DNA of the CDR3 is TGTGCTAGCAGCTTTAGCGGAGGGGACCAAGAGACCCAGTACTTC. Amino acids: CASSFSGGDQETQYF. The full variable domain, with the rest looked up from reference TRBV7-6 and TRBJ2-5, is GAGVSQSPRYKVTKRGQDVALRCDPISGHVSLYWYRQALGQGPEFLTYFNYEAQQDKSGLPNDRFSAERPEGSISTLTIQRTEQRDSAMYRCASSFSGGDQETQYFGPGTRLLVL.